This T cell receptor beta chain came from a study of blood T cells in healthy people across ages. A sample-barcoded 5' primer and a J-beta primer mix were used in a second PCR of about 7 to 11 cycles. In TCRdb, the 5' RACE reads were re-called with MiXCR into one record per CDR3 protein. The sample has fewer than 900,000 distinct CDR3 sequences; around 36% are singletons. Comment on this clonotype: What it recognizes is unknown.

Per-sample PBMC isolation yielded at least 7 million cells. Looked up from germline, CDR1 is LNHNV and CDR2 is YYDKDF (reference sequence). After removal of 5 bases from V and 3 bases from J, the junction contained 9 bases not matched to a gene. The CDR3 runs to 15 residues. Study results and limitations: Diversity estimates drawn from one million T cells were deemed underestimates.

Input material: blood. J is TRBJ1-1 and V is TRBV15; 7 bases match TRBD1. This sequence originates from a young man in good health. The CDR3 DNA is TGTGCCACCAGCGCCTGGGACAGCCCATACACTGAAGCTTTCTTT. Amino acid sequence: CATSAWDSPYTEAFF. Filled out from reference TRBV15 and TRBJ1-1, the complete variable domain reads DAMVIQNPRYQVTQFGKPVTLSCSQTLNHNVMYWYQQKSSQAPKLLFHYYDKDFNNEADTPDNFQSRRPNTSFCFLDIRSPGLGDTAMYLCATSAWDSPYTEAFFGQGTRLTVV.